One and the same sample provided the 32 T cell receptor beta chains below, sequenced in a study of blood T cell repertoires in COVID-19. The data were produced by immunoSEQ multiplex PCR, yet TCRdb's version contains in-frame clones alone and is incomplete. The sample has some 300,000 clones, about 90% seen once; the top ten hold around 0.98%. The source material was peripheral blood. These receptors were taken from a woman between 40 and 55 years old with COVID-19, enrolled during active disease.

This chain connects TRBV9 to TRBJ1-6; D unresolved. The V end was cut by 0 bases, the J end by 0 bases, with 10 bases between. The CDR3 contains 17 residues. Germline V lookup: CDR1 SGDLS, CDR2 YYNGEE. The CDR3 coding sequence is TGTGCCAGCAGCGTAGGGCAGGTTAGCTCCTATAATTCACCCCTCCACTTT. Translated: CASSVGQVSSYNSPLHF. Drawing the rest from reference TRBV9 and TRBJ1-6, the complete variable domain is DSGVTQTPKHLITATGQRVTLRCSPRSGDLSVYWYQQSLDQGLQFLIQYYNGEERAKGNILERFSAQQFPDLHSELNLSSLELGDSALYFCASSVGQVSSYNSPLHFGNGTRLTVT.

The V and J genes are TRBV7-9 and TRBJ2-2; 9 bases are shared with TRBD1. The germline V gene has CDR1 SEHNR and CDR2 FQNEAQ (reference sequence). Unmatched junction bases numbered 9, after V lost 6 bases and J lost 4 bases. The CDR3 is 16 amino acids. The CDR3: CASRIGTGGITGELFF. Here the CDR3 DNA reads TGTGCCAGCAGAATAGGAACAGGGGGCATCACCGGGGAGCTGTTTTTT.

The V gene is TRBV5-1, the J gene TRBJ1-4; the D is unclear. The V end was cut by 0 bases, the J end by 2 bases, with 8 bases between. The CDR3 is 15 residues long. Germline V CDR1 and CDR2: SGHRS, YFSETQ. CDR3 sequence reads: CASSLASGTNEKLFF. In DNA form, the CDR3 reads TGCGCCAGCAGCTTGGCATCCGGGACTAATGAAAAACTGTTTTTT.

V and J are TRBV9 and TRBJ1-2, with D perhaps matching TRBD1 (5 bases). CDR1 and CDR2 (germline): SGDLS, YYNGEE. Trimming left V 0 bases short and J 6 bases short, with 12 bases between. The CDR3 has 14 residues. The CDR3 DNA follows: TGTGCCAGCAGCGTAGCTGCGCAGGGCGATGGCTACACCTTC. Its protein is CASSVAAQGDGYTF.

The chain combines TRBV6-5 with TRBJ2-7; 7 nucleotides line up with TRBD2. The CDR3 contains 16 residues. Per germline, CDR1 MNHEY and CDR2 SVGAGI. Trimming at V came to 3 bases and at J to 7 bases, leaving 15 bases not matched to a gene. In DNA form, the CDR3 reads TGTGCCAGCAGTTATTTCCGGAACCGGGGGGTGCGTGAGCAGTACTTC. This translates into CASSYFRNRGVREQYF.

Only a few counts were recorded for this clone. This rearrangement joins TRBV24-1 to TRBJ2-7; D is possibly TRBD2 (5 bases). This CDR3 comprises 14 residues. Deletions cut 1 base from V and 2 bases from J, with 8 bases between. Germline loops: CDR1 KGHDR, CDR2 SFDVKD. The CDR3 nucleotides read TGTGCCACCAGTGATTTTACTAGACCCTACGAGCAGTACTTC. It codes for CATSDFTRPYEQYF.

The chain employs TRBV5-4 and TRBJ2-5; 12 bases map to TRBD1. The CDR3 runs to 17 residues. CDR1 is SGHNT and CDR2 is YYREEE in the germline V gene (reference sequence). Trimming took 3 bases from V and 4 from J; bases not matched to a gene: 10. CDR3 in amino acids: CASSSTGTGGKGETQYF. The DNA for the CDR3 is TGTGCCAGCAGCTCGACCGGGACAGGGGGCAAGGGAGAGACCCAGTACTTC.

The genes are TRBV5-1 and TRBJ2-5; 9 bases agree with TRBD1. The V and J ends lost 4 bases and 2 bases, in that order; junction bases with no gene match: 6. CDR1 and CDR2 from the germline V gene are SGHRS and YFSETQ. This CDR3 has 15 amino acids. DNA for the CDR3: TGCGCCAGCAGCCGCGGAGGGACAGGGCAAGAGACCCAGTACTTC. The encoded protein is CASSRGGTGQETQYF.

The chain employs TRBV11-3 and TRBJ1-1; no definite D call. There are 13 residues in the CDR3. V was shortened by 1 base and J by 7 bases, with 10 bases between the two germline ends. The germline V gene has CDR1 SGHNT and CDR2 YENEEA. The CDR3 sequence: CASSLGHTSEAFF. CDR3 nucleotides: TGTGCCAGCAGCTTAGGGCATACTAGTGAAGCTTTCTTT.

The chain employs TRBV7-2 and TRBJ2-7; tentatively, D is TRBD2 (6 bases). The CDR3 contains 15 residues. From germline, CDR1 is SGHTA and CDR2 FQGNSA. V dropped 1 base and J dropped 1 base, with 11 bases sitting between them. CDR3: CASSLEGTSSYEQYF. In nucleotides, the CDR3 is TGTGCCAGCAGCTTAGAGGGGACTTCGTCCTACGAGCAGTACTTC.

The chain recombines TRBV9 with TRBJ2-1; D not resolved. Trimming took 3 bases from V and 3 from J, leaving 16 bases between them. The germline gives CDR1 SGDLS, CDR2 YYNGEE. The CDR3 spans 16 residues. CDR3 DNA sequence: TGTGCCAGCAGCGGGCAGCTTGGGCCTCTCTACAATGAGCAGTTCTTC. Its translation is CASSGQLGPLYNEQFF.

The gene calls are TRBV7-2 and TRBJ2-3; D possibly corresponds to TRBD1 (6 bases). Germline V gene sequence: CDR1 SGHTA, CDR2 FQGNSA. V was pared by 5 bases and J by 1 base, with 16 bases between. This CDR3 has 16 amino acids. The CDR3 DNA is TGTGCCAGCAGCCCGCGTGTGGGGGCCGGCACAGATACGCAGTATTTT. The encoded protein is CASSPRVGAGTDTQYF.

This chain links TRBV7-2 with TRBJ1-5; TRBD1 aligns across 7 bases. CDR1 is SGHTA and CDR2 is FQGNSA in the germline V gene. V lost 3 bases and J lost 6; bases outside the gene matches: 2. The CDR3 contains 13 residues. CDR3 bases: TGTGCCAGCAGCTTCGACAGGGTTCAGCCCCAGCATTTT. Amino acids: CASSFDRVQPQHF.

J is TRBJ2-2 and V is TRBV27, with D perhaps matching TRBD2 (6 bases). The germline V gene encodes CDR1 MNHEY and CDR2 SMNVEV (reference sequence). V gave up 6 bases and J gave up 6 bases, with 8 bases separating them. The CDR3 covers 12 residues. In nucleotides, the CDR3 is TGTGCCAGCAGCGAGCGGGCCGGGGAGCTGTTTTTT. This sequence encodes CASSERAGELFF.

This rearrangement joins TRBV5-8 to TRBJ1-2; D ambiguous. This CDR3 has 12 residues. From germline, CDR1 is SGHTS and CDR2 YDEGEE. Trimming took off 4 bases at V and 4 bases at J, with 8 bases between the two ends. The CDR3 bases are TGTGCCAGCAGCCCCCGCGTCTATGGCTACACCTTC. It translates to CASSPRVYGYTF.

The V gene is TRBV25-1, the J gene TRBJ2-4, with TRBD1 identical over 11 bases. Germline V lookup: CDR1 MGHDK, CDR2 SYGVNS. The CDR3 consists of 13 residues. V shed 3 bases, J shed 9 bases, and the junction held 1 base outside the gene matches. This CDR3 reads CASSDGQGAIQYF. CDR3 nucleotide sequence: TGTGCCAGCAGTGACGGACAGGGGGCCATTCAGTACTTC.

This clone was seen a few times. The rearrangement links TRBV6-5 to TRBJ1-2; TRBD1 agrees at 7 bases. The junction had 7 bases not matched to a gene; V was cut back by 2 bases and J by 7 bases. The CDR3 totals 14 residues. CDR1 is MNHEY, CDR2 SVGAGI, per germline. CDR3 sequence (DNA): TGTGCCAGCAGTTACGTGGAGGGGGCAATTGGCTACACCTTC. It encodes CASSYVEGAIGYTF.

The chain carries TRBV9 and TRBJ1-1; 8 nucleotides match TRBD1. J lost 7 bases, V lost 0 bases, and 11 bases had no gene match. Germline CDR1 and CDR2: SGDLS and YYNGEE. This CDR3 has 16 amino acids. The CDR3 DNA follows: TGTGCCAGCAGCGTAGCGGAGCAGGGGGCGCGGGTTGAAGCTTTCTTT. This translates into CASSVAEQGARVEAFF.

The chain carries TRBV6-6 and TRBJ1-3, with TRBD1 matching over 7 bases. V was clipped by 5 bases and J by 0 bases; unmatched bases: 4. CDR3 length equals 15 residues. The germline CDR1 and CDR2 sequences are MNHNY and SVGAGI (reference sequence). CDR3 sequence: CASSRTGLSGNTIYF. In DNA form, the CDR3 reads TGTGCCAGCAGTCGGACAGGCCTCTCTGGAAACACCATATATTTT.

The chain couples TRBV21-1 to TRBJ2-2; the table calls TRBD1, which could not be checked here. TRBV21-1 is a pseudogene locus. The length of the CDR3 is 19 residues. The CDR3 DNA reads TGTGCCAGCAGCAAAATTCGTAAGGGGCCGAGCAAAGGGGCCGGGGAGCTGTTTTTT. This gives the protein CASSKIRKGPSKGAGELFF.

V and J are TRBV19 and TRBJ2-2; TRBD1 matches at 8 bases. After removal of 7 bases from V and 7 bases from J, the junction contained 8 bases not matched to a gene. The CDR3 totals 14 residues. Germline CDR1 is LNHDA and CDR2 is SQIVND (reference sequence). CDR3 coding DNA: TGTGCCAGTACGTGGACAGGGCGGAACGGGGAGCTGTTTTTT. It is translated as CASTWTGRNGELFF. The full variable domain, completed using reference TRBV19 and TRBJ2-2, is DGGITQSPKYLFRKEGQNVTLSCEQNLNHDAMYWYRQDPGQGLRLIYYSQIVNDFQKGDIAEGYSVSREKKESFPLTVTSAQKNPTAFYLCASTWTGRNGELFFGEGSRLTVL.

The CDR3 protein is CASSLTAVDNEQFF. The CDR3 DNA sequence: TGTGCCAGCAGTTTAACAGCCGTTGACAATGAGCAGTTCTTC. The chain is built from TRBV28 and TRBJ2-1; D remains unclear. The CDR3 extends over 14 amino acids. V gave up 2 bases and J gave up 5 bases, with 10 bases separating them. Germline V gene lookup returns CDR1 MDHEN and CDR2 SYDVKM.

This clone has just one count. The V and J genes are TRBV7-8 and TRBJ2-5; D is unresolved. Looked up from germline, CDR1 is SGHVS and CDR2 is FQNEAQ. The CDR3 runs 12 residues. Trimming pared 5 bases from V and 1 base from J, leaving 5 bases between. The CDR3 sequence: CASSPLQETQYF. In DNA form, the CDR3 reads TGTGCCAGCAGCCCCCTCCAAGAGACCCAGTACTTC.

The V and J genes are TRBV7-6 and TRBJ2-7; the D gene is possibly TRBD2 (6 bases). Germline-derived CDR1 and CDR2 are SGHVS and FNYEAQ. The CDR3 loop spans 19 amino acids. V gave up 4 bases and J gave up 4 bases, with 29 bases separating them. The CDR3 loop is CASSSDAPTAISRGYEQYF. As DNA, the CDR3 is TGTGCCAGCAGCTCAGATGCGCCCACTGCGATCTCCCGGGGGTACGAGCAGTACTTC.

The rearrangement joins TRBV6-5 to TRBJ1-6; TRBD1 matches at 7 bases. Germline CDR1 is MNHEY and CDR2 is SVGAGI. This CDR3 has 14 residues. With V trimmed by 5 bases and J by 7 bases, 5 bases remained unmatched. CDR3 in amino acids: CASSPQGTNSPLHF. As DNA, the CDR3 is TGTGCCAGCAGTCCACAGGGGACAAATTCACCCCTCCACTTT.

The chain couples TRBV5-4 to TRBJ1-1; D gene uncertain. The germline CDR1 and CDR2 sequences are SGHNT and YYREEE (reference sequence). V was pared by 1 base and J by 7 bases, with 5 bases between. This CDR3 is built from 11 residues. The CDR3 DNA is TGTGCCAGCAGCTTGACTGGTGAAGCTTTCTTT. Amino acid sequence: CASSLTGEAFF.

The V gene is TRBV6-5, the J gene TRBJ1-4; D is uncertain. V lost 6 bases, J lost 6 bases, and 11 bases lay in between. CDR1 MNHEY and CDR2 SVGAGI come from the germline V gene. The CDR3 runs 13 residues. CDR3 region: CASRWSLDEKLFF. The CDR3 DNA follows: TGTGCCAGCAGGTGGAGCCTTGATGAAAAACTGTTTTTT.

The gene calls are TRBV2 and TRBJ2-2; TRBD2 agrees at 12 bases. The trim removed 6 bases at V and 0 bases at J, leaving 5 bases unmatched. The CDR3 length is 17 residues. Per germline, CDR1 SNHLY and CDR2 FYNNEI. CDR3 coding DNA: TGTGCCAGCAGGCTCAGACTAGCGGGAGCGAACACCGGGGAGCTGTTTTTT. As protein: CASRLRLAGANTGELFF. The whole variable domain, filled in from reference TRBV2 and TRBJ2-2, reads EPEVTQTPSHQVTQMGQEVILRCVPISNHLYFYWYRQILGQKVEFLVSFYNNEISEKSEIFDDQFSVERPDGSNFTLKIRSTKLEDSAMYFCASRLRLAGANTGELFFGEGSRLTVL.

The J gene is TRBJ1-6, the V gene TRBV18; D gene uncertain. Deletions cut 3 bases from V and 10 bases from J, with 22 bases between. This CDR3 is 17 amino acids long. Looked up from germline, CDR1 is KGHSH and CDR2 is LQKENI. In nucleotides, the CDR3 is TGTGCCAGCTCACCCATTTCTTCGGGGTTAAGATGGTCACCCCTCCACTTT. This gives the protein CASSPISSGLRWSPLHF.

The V and J genes are TRBV10-3 and TRBJ2-7; TRBD1 is a possible D gene (5 bases). V shed 4 bases and J shed 10 bases, with 14 bases lying between them. Germline assignment: CDR1 ENHRY and CDR2 SYGVKD. CDR3 length: 12 amino acids. The CDR3, as DNA: TGTGCCATCAGTGTCGACAGCCTCGGACAGTACTTC. Protein product: CAISVDSLGQYF.

This rearrangement joins TRBV29-1 to TRBJ2-3; 10 bases agree with TRBD1. Per germline, CDR1 SQVTM and CDR2 ANQGSEA. V trimming: 6 bases; J trimming: 5 bases; junction bases outside the gene matches: 5. The CDR3 sequence is 13 residues long. As DNA, the CDR3 is TGCAGCGTCTGGACAGGGGGGGGAGATACGCAGTATTTT. This gives the protein CSVWTGGGDTQYF.

The CDR3 coding sequence is TGTGCCAGCAGCCCATCCGGGACAGTCGTCTACGAGCAGTACTTC. Encoded protein: CASSPSGTVVYEQYF. The chain couples TRBV14 to TRBJ2-7; TRBD1 matches 7 bases. The length of the CDR3 is 15 residues. Germline V gives CDR1 SGHDN, CDR2 FVKESK. Trimming cost V 4 bases and J 3 bases; bases outside gene matches: 9.